This TCR beta chain appears in the sequencing data of a study of tumor-infiltrating lymphocytes in primary liver carcinoma. The template, approximately 500 ng total RNA, yielded TCR beta cDNA made with a constant-region primer. Libraries for TCR beta were built through three nested multiplex PCR rounds, which together made up a slightly modified ARM-PCR procedure. The two initial PCR rounds, roughly 10 cycles each, used TRBV1-TRBV30 forward and C-beta reverse primers. Each CDR3 protein is one row after TCRdb ran MiXCR on the multiplex PCR reads. The repertoire holds 90,000 to 150,000 distinct CDR3 sequences, around 65% seen once, with over 7.5% in the top ten. Germline V CDR1 and CDR2: LGHNA, YNFKEQ. Trimming removed 4 bases from V and 7 bases from J, with 16 bases in between. CDR3 length equals 15 residues. RNA and DNA were co-extracted from around 20-30 mg of unsorted bulk tissue. With chronic HBV infection, the patients were also treatment-naive.

In the case of this clonotype: Given the absence of the conserved phenylalanine or tryptophan at the CDR3 end, a read error is likely.

The receptor comes from an older woman with primary liver carcinoma and hepatitis B virus infection. The genes are TRBV4-2 and TRBJ2-2; a possible D gene is TRBD2 (6 bases). Sequencing was done on a sample of tumor-adjacent normal liver tissue. The CDR3 DNA is TGTGCCAGCAGCCCCCGACTAGACCTGGTCGGGGAGCTGTTTTTG. This codes for CASSPRLDLVGELFL.